This T cell receptor beta chain is drawn from a study of blood T cell repertoires in COVID-19. On the study more broadly: The United States, Italy and Spain supplied acute and convalescent COVID-19 samples. The analysed material was cDNA or gDNA that came from T cells, B-cell-depleted T cells, or PBMCs.

Per the germline V gene, CDR1 is SEHNR and CDR2 is FQNEAQ (reference sequence). This CDR3 has 14 amino acids. V was pared by 3 bases and J by 3 bases, with 8 bases between. In the authors' methods: Estimates of nucleated cell counts were drawn from the amplification of reference gene primers. Sequenced by immunoSEQ multiplex PCR; TCRdb stores in-frame clones only, minus some. V and J calls and clone size are given by that table; D and trimming were obtained from the DNA. The sample carries a few hundred thousand clones, about 85% recorded once. The sequencing input was peripheral blood. The receptor's source is a man aged 50-60 years who had recovered from COVID-19. The chain employs TRBV7-9 and TRBJ2-2; D is unresolved. In DNA, the CDR3 is TGTGCCAGCAGCTTGCCTCAGTACACCGGGGAGCTGTTTTTT. It translates to CASSLPQYTGELFF.